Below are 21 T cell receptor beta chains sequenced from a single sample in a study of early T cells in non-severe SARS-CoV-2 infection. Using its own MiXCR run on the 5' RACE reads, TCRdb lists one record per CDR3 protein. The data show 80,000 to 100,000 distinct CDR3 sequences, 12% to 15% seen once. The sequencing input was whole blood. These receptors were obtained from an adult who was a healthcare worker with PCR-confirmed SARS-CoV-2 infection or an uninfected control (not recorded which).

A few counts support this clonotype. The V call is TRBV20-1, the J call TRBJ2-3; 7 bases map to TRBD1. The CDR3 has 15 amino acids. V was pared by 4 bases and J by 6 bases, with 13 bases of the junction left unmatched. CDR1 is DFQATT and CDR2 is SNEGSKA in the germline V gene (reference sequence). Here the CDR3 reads CSATGQPFLHDTQYF. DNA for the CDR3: TGCAGTGCTACGGGACAGCCCTTCCTCCACGATACGCAGTATTTT.

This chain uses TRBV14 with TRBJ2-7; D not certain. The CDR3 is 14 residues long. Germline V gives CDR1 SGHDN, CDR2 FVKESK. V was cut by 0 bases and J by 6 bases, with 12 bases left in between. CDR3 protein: CASSQEYGPFEQYF. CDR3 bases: TGTGCCAGCAGCCAAGAGTACGGTCCGTTCGAGCAGTACTTC.

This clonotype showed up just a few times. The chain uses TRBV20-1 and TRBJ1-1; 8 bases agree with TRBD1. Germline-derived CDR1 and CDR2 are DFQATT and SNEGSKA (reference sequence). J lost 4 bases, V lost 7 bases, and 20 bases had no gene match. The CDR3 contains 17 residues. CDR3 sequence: CSVPTGERPLEVTEAFF. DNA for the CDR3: TGCAGTGTTCCGACAGGGGAAAGGCCCCTCGAGGTCACTGAAGCTTTCTTT.

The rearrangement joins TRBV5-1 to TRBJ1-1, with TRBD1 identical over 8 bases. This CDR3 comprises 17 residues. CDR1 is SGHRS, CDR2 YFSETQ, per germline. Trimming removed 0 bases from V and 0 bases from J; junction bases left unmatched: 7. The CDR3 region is CASSLDGQGSMNTEAFF. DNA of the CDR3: TGCGCCAGCAGCTTGGACGGACAGGGAAGTATGAACACTGAAGCTTTCTTT.

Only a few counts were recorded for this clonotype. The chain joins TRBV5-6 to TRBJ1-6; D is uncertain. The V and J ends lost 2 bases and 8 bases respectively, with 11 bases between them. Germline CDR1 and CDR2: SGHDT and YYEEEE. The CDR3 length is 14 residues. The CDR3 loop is CASSFFDVDSPLHF. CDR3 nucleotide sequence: TGTGCCAGCAGCTTTTTTGACGTCGATTCACCCCTCCACTTT.

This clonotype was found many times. The CDR3 protein is CASSLTGTKRDTQYF. The CDR3 DNA is TGTGCCAGTAGCCTGACGGGGACTAAGAGGGATACGCAGTATTTT. This chain connects TRBV19 to TRBJ2-3; 7 nucleotides align to TRBD2. The junction had 12 bases not matched to a gene; V was cut back by 6 bases and J by 6 bases. This CDR3 contains 15 residues. Germline CDR1 reads LNHDA; CDR2 reads SQIVND (reference sequence).

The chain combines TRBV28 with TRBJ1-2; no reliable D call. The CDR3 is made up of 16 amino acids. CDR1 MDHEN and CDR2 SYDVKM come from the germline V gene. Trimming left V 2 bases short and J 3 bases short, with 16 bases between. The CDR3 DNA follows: TGTGCCAGCAGTTTAAGACGTACCACATCCTACTATGGCTACACCTTC. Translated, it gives CASSLRRTTSYYGYTF.

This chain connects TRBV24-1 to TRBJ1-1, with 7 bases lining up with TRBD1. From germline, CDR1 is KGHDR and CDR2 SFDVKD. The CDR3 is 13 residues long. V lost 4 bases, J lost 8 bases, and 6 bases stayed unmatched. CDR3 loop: CATSDWDSLEAFF. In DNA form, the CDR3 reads TGTGCCACCAGTGACTGGGACAGCCTGGAAGCTTTCTTT.

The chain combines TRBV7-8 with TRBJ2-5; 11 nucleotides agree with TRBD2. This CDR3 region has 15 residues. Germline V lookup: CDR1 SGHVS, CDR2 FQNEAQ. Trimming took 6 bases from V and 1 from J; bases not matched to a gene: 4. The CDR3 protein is CASSSGTSGQETQYF. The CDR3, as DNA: TGTGCCAGCAGTTCTGGGACTAGCGGCCAAGAGACCCAGTACTTC.

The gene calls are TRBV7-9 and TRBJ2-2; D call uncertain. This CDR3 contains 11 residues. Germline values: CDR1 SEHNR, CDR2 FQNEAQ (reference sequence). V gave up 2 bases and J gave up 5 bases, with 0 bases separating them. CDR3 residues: CASSLTGELFF. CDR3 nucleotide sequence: TGTGCCAGCAGCTTAACCGGGGAGCTGTTTTTT.

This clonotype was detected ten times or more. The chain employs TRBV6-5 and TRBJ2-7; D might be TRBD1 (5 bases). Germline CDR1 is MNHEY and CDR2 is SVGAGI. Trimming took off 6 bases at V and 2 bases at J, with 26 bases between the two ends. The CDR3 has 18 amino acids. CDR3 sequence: CASRKGPIHRNDAYEQYF. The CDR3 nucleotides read TGTGCCAGCAGGAAAGGCCCCATCCACAGGAATGACGCCTACGAGCAGTACTTC.

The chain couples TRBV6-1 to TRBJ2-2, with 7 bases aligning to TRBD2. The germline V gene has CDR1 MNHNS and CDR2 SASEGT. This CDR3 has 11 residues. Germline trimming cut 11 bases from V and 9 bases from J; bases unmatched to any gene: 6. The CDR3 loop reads CALQRGRELFF. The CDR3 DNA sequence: TGTGCCCTACAGCGGGGTAGGGAGCTGTTTTTT.

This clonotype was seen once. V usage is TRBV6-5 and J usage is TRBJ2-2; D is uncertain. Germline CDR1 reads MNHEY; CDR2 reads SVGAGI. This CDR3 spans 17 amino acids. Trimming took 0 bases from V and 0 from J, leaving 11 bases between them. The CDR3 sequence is CASSYSVKSANTGELFF. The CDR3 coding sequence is TGTGCCAGCAGTTACTCAGTGAAAAGCGCGAACACCGGGGAGCTGTTTTTT.

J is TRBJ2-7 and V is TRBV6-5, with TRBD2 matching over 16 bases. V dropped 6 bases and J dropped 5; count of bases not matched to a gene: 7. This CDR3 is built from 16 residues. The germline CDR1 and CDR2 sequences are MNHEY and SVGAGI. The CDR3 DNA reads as TGTGCCAGCAGACCCGGGACTAGCGGGGGGGCCAACGAGCAGTACTTC. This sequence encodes CASRPGTSGGANEQYF.

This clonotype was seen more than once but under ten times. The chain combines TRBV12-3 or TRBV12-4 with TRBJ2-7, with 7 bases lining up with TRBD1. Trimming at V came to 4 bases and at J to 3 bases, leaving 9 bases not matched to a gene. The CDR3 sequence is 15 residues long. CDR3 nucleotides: TGTGCCAGCAGTTCCTGGACAGGATCTCGCTACGAGCAGTACTTC. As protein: CASSSWTGSRYEQYF.

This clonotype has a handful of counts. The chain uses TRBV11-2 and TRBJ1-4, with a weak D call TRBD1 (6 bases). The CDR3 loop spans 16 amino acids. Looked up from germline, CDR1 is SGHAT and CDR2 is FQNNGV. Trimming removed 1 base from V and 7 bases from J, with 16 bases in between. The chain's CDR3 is CASSLGLVDSGEKLFF. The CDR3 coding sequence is TGTGCCAGCAGCTTAGGGCTCGTGGACAGCGGTGAAAAACTGTTTTTT. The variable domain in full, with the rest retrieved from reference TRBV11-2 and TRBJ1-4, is EAGVAQSPRYKIIEKRQSVAFWCNPISGHATLYWYQQILGQGPKLLIQFQNNGVVDDSQLPKDRFSAERLKGVDSTLKIQPAKLEDSAVYLCASSLGLVDSGEKLFFGSGTQLSVL.

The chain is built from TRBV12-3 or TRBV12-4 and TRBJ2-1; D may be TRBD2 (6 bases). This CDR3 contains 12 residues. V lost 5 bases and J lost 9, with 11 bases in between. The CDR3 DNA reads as TGTGCCAGCAGTATGGGGGGACCTGAGCAGTTCTTC. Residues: CASSMGGPEQFF.

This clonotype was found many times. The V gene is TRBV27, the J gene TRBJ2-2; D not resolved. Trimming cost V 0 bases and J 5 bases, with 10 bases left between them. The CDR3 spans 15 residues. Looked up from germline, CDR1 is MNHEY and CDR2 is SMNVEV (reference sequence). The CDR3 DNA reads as TGTGCCAGCAGTTTATCGCAGGCGAGGACCGGGGAGCTGTTTTTT. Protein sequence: CASSLSQARTGELFF.

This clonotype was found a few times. The CDR3 loop is CASSETYEQYF. The CDR3 coding sequence is TGTGCCAGCAGTGAAACCTACGAGCAGTACTTC. This chain links TRBV2 with TRBJ2-7; the D is unclear. CDR3 length: 11 residues. V lost 2 bases and J lost 2, with 1 base in between. Germline CDR1 reads SNHLY; CDR2 reads FYNNEI.

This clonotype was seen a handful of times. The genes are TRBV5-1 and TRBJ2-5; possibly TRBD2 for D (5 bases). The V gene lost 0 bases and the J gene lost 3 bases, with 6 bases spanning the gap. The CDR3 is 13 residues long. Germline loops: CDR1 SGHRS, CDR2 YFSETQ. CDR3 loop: CASSLELEETQYF. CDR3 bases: TGCGCCAGCAGCTTGGAACTAGAAGAGACCCAGTACTTC.

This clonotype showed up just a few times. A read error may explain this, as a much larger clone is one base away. CDR3 sequence (DNA): TGCGCCAGCAGCCAAGTCGGACTCTCGAACACCGGGGACCTGTTTTTT. Amino acid sequence: CASSQVGLSNTGDLFF. The chain carries TRBV4-1 and TRBJ2-2, with D perhaps being TRBD1 or TRBD2 (5 bases each). Germline CDR1 MGHRA, CDR2 YSYEKL. The CDR3 contains 16 residues.